This TCR beta chain was sequenced during a study of blood T cells in healthy people across ages (dated by TCRdb to the mid-2010s). For context, the study as a whole: Template switching captured roughly one uniquely barcoded TCR beta cDNA molecule per two T cells in model experiments. Two additional independent replicas of 1 million unique cDNA reads from the same blood draw were analyzed for two donors (one aged 18 to 30 and one aged 80 or older). To avoid experimental bias, donors of different ages were distributed randomly across sequencing lanes. Using deep sequencing normalized with unique cDNA molecular identifiers, the study measured how TCR beta repertoire diversity changes with age. Donors were grouped into four age groups: young (average 16 years), middle-aged (around 39), aged (around 60) and long-lived (about 89). Broader findings and caveats from the paper: The percentage of naive T cells measured by flow cytometry correlated strongly with observed TCR beta diversity. Compared with the aged group, the long-lived group had more naive CD4+ T cells, fewer expanded clones and increased TCR diversity, suggesting age selection. Because the CMV infection status of the donors was unknown, age-related changes in expanded clonotypes may potentially have been confounded. As age increased, observed TCR beta diversity per million T cells dropped in a roughly linear way, and a significant reduction was already evident by age roughly 40. Conclusive comparison of naive and antigen-experienced compartments was prevented by the profiling of bulk unsorted PBMCs. Estimates of total diversity based on one million sequenced T cells were considered lower bounds and underestimates.

Notes on this clonotype: Its specific antigen is unknown. Nothing much larger sits one base from this clone, and base qualities are not available.

The library was generated by 5' RACE. This sample was sequenced with an Illumina HiSeq 2500. A second PCR of roughly 6 to 12 cycles was performed with a sample-barcoded 5' primer and a J-beta primer mix. A unique molecular identifier was introduced onto each TCR beta cDNA molecule by a template-switch 5' adaptor carrying 12 random nucleotides. At least 2.5 million CDR3-containing paired-end reads were obtained from each sample. All of the RNA was converted into first-strand cDNA using the Mint cDNA synthesis kit, with a TRBC-specific oligonucleotide serving as the primer. Following uracil-DNA glycosylase treatment, a first 18-cycle PCR with universal primers M1SS and BC2_uni_R was performed on all cDNA. As for the authors' bioinformatics: Normalization of each sample was performed by random selection of 1 million high-quality reads, each carrying a distinct molecular identifier. Reads sharing molecular identifiers were discarded rather than binned into consensus sequences. CDR3 identification, clonotype clustering and error correction used MiTCR with a Q25 quality threshold and the strictest error-elimination algorithm. A nonparametric unseen species model using Euler transformation provided a lower-bound estimate of total TCR beta diversity. TCRdb trimmed public reads at Q25 via fastp, called clones via MiXCR and kept in-frame beta chains. For every CDR3 protein sequence, its rows merge into one entry that carries the most common genes and DNA. TCRdb, not the original authors, processed these V and J calls. A total of 1.5 million to 2 million distinct CDR3 sequences appear in this sample, 28% of them only once. Jointly, the top ten make up 6.5% to 8.5% of the sample.

The donors were a few dozen Caucasian individuals from Russia, aged 6 to 90 years, who were systemically healthy. Roughly 11 milliliters of peripheral blood were drawn from each donor into EDTA-treated Vacutainer tubes. Ficoll-Paque density-gradient centrifugation was used to isolate PBMCs, with at least 6 million obtained per sample. Total RNA, at least 5 micrograms per sample, was extracted from PBMCs with Trizol reagent. The percentages of naive CD45RAhigh/CD27high T cells were determined by flow cytometry on a PBMC aliquot from every donor. The CDR3 contains 12 residues, cysteine and phenylalanine counted. Only the CDR3 part of the read is kept: 36 bases, read in frame from the first base. A distance of 4 bases separates the germline ends of V and J, which lose 3 bases and 4 bases respectively.

This receptor was taken from a woman in her twenties or thirties in good health. Sequencing input: blood. Rearrangement joined TRBV12-3 or TRBV12-4 to TRBJ1-5; no confident D gene assignment can be made. The bases read TGTGCCAGCAGTTTTGAGAATCAGCCCCAGCATTTT. Its protein is CASSFENQPQHF.